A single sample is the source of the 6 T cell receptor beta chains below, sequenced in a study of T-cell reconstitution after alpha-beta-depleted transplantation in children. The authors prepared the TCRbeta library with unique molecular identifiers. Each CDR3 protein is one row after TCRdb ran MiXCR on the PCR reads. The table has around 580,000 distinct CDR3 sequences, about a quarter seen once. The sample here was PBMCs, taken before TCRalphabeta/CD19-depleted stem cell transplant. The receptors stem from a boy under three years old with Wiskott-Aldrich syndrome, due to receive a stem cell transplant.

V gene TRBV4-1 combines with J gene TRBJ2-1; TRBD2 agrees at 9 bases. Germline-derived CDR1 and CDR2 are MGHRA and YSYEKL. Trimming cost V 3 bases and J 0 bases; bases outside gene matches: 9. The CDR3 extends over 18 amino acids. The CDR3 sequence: CASSHVIRSGSSYNEQFF. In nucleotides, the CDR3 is TGCGCCAGCAGCCACGTAATACGTAGCGGGAGCTCCTACAATGAGCAGTTCTTC.

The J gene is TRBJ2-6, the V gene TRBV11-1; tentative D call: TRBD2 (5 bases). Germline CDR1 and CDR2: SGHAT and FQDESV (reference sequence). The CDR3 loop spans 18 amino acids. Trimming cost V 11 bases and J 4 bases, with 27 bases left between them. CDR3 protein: CAGSRVRGMGSGANVLTF. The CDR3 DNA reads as TGTGCCGGGTCGCGGGTTAGAGGTATGGGGTCCGGGGCCAACGTCCTGACTTTC.

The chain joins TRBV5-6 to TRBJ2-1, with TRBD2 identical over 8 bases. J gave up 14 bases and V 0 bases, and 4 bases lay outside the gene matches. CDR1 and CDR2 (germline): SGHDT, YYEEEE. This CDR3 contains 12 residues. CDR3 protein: CASSLVGLAEFF. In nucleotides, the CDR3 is TGTGCCAGCAGCTTGGTTGGACTAGCTGAGTTCTTC.

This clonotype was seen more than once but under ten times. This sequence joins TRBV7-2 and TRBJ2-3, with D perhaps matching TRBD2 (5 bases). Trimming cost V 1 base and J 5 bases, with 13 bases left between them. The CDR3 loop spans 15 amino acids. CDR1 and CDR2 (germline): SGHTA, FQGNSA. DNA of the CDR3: TGTGCCAGCAGCTTAGTCGTGGGAGCGAGAGATACGCAGTATTTT. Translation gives CASSLVVGARDTQYF.

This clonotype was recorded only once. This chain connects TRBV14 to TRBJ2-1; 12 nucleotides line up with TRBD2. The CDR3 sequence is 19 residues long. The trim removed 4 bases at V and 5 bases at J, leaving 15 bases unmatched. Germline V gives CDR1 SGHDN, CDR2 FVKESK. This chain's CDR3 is CASSLRGTSGLVVHNEQFF. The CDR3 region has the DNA TGTGCCAGCAGCCTAAGGGGGACTAGCGGGTTAGTGGTCCACAATGAGCAGTTCTTC.

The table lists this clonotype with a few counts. The CDR3 spells CASFQGYEQYF. CDR3 DNA sequence: TGTGCCAGCTTCCAGGGCTACGAGCAGTACTTC. V usage is TRBV6-5 and J usage is TRBJ2-7, with a weak D call TRBD1 (5 bases). The CDR3 has 11 amino acids. From germline, CDR1 is MNHEY and CDR2 SVGAGI. The germline V and J ends were trimmed by 8 bases and 3 bases, with 8 bases remaining between them.